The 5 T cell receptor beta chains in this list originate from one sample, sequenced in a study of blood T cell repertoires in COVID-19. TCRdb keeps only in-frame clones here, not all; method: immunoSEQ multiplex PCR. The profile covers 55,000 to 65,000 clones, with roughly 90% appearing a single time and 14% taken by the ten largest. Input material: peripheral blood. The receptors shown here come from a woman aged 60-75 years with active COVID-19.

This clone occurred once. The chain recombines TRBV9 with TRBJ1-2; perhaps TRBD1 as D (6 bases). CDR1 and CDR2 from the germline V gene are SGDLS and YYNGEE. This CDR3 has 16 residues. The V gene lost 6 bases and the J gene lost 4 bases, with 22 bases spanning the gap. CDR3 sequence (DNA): TGTGCCAGCACCTCACGAGCCGGGGGAGGGGGCTATGGCTACACCTTC. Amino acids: CASTSRAGGGGYGYTF.

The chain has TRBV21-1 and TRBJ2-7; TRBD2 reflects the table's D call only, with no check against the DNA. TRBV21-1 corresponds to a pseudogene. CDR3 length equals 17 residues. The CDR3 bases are TGTGCCAGCAGCAAAGAGGCTAAGTCTAGGCCCCCCTACGAGCAGTACTTC. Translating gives CASSKEAKSRPPYEQYF.

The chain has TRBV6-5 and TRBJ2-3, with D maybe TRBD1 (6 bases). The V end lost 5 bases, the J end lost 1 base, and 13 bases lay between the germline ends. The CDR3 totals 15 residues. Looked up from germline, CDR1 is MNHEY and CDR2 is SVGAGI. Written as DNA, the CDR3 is TGTGCCAGCAGTCTCCGCAGGGGAGGCACAGATACGCAGTATTTT. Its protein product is CASSLRRGGTDTQYF.

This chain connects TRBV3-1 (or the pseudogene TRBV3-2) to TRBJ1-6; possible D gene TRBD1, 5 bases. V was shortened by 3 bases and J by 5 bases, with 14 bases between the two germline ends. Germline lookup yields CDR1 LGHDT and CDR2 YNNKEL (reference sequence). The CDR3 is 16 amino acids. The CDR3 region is CASSHPSGIHNSPLHF. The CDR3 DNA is TGTGCCAGCAGCCACCCATCAGGGATCCATAATTCACCCCTCCACTTT.

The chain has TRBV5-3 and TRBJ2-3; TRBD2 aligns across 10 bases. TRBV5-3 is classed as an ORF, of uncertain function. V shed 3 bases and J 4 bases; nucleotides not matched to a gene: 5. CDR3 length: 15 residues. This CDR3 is CARSSPSGGPDTQYF. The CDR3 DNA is TGTGCCAGAAGCTCCCCTAGCGGGGGTCCAGATACGCAGTATTTT.